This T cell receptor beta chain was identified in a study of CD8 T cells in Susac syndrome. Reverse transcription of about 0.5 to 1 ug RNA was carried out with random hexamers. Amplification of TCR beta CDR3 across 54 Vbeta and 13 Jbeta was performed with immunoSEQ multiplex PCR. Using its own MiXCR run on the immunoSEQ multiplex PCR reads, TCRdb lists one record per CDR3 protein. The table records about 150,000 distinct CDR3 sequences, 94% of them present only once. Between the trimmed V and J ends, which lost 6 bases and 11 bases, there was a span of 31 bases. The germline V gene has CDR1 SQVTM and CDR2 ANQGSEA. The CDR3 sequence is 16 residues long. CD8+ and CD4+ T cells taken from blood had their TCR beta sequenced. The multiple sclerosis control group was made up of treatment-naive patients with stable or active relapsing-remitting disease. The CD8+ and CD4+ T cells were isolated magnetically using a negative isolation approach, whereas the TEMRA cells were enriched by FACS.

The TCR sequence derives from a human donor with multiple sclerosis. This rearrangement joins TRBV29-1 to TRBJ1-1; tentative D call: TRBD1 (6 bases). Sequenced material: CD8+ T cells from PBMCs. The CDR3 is CSVQGVQGEPRQQAFF. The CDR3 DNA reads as TGCAGCGTCCAAGGGGTACAGGGAGAGCCGAGGCAGCAGGCTTTCTTT. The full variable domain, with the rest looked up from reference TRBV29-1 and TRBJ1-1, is SAVISQKPSRDICQRGTSLTIQCQVDSQVTMMFWYRQQPGQSLTLIATANQGSEATYESGFVIDKFPISRPNLTFSTLTVSNMSPEDSSIYLCSVQGVQGEPRQQAFFGQGTRLTVV.